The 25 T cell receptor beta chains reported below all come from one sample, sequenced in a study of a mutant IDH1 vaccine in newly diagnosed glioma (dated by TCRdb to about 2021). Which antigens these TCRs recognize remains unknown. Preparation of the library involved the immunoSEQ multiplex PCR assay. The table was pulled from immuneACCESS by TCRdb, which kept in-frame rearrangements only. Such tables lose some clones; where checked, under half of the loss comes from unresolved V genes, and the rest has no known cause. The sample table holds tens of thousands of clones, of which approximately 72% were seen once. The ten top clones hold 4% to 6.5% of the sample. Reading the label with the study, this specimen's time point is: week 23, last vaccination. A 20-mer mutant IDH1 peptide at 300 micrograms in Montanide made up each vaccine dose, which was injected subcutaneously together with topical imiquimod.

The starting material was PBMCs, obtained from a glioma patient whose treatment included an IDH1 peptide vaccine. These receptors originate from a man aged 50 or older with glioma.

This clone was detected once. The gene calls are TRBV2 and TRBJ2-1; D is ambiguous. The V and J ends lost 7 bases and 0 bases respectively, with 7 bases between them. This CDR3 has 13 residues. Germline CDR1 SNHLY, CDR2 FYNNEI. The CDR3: CASNADSYNEQFF. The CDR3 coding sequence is TGTGCCAGCAACGCTGACTCCTACAATGAGCAGTTCTTC.

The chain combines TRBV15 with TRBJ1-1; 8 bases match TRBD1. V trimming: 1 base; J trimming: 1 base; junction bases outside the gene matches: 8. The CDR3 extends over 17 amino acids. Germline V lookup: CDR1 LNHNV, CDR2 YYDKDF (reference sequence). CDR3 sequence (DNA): TGTGCCACCAGCAGAGGACAGGGGTTGACTCCGAACACTGAAGCTTTCTTT. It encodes CATSRGQGLTPNTEAFF. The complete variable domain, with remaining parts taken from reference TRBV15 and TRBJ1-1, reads DAMVIQNPRYQVTQFGKPVTLSCSQTLNHNVMYWYQQKSSQAPKLLFHYYDKDFNNEADTPDNFQSRRPNTSFCFLDIRSPGLGDTAMYLCATSRGQGLTPNTEAFFGQGTRLTVV.

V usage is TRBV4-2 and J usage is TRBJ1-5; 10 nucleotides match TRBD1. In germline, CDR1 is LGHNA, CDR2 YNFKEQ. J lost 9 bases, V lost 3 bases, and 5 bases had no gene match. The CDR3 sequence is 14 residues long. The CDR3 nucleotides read TGTGCCAGCAGCCAGGACAGGGGGGTAGGGCCCCAGCATTTT. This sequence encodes CASSQDRGVGPQHF.

This CDR3 is CAWSVRSVASPLHF. Here the CDR3 DNA reads TGTGCCTGGAGTGTACGAAGCGTCGCTTCACCCCTCCACTTT. The chain links TRBV30 to TRBJ1-6; no firm D call. Germline CDR1 reads GTSNPN; CDR2 reads SVGIG (reference sequence). V was clipped by 0 bases and J by 9 bases, with 12 bases between them. The CDR3 totals 14 residues.

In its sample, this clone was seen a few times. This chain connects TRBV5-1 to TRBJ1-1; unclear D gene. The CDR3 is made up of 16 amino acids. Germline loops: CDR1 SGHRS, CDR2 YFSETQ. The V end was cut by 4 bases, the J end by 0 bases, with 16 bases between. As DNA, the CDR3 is TGCGCCAGCAGCCCTGACGGAACCCTAATGAACACTGAAGCTTTCTTT. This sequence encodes CASSPDGTLMNTEAFF.

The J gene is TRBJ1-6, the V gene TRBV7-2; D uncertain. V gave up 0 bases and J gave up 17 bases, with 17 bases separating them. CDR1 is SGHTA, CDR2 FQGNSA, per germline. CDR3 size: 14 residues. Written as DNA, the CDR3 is TGTGCCAGCAGCTTAGCAAGTACAGCGCTCCTCTTCCACTTT. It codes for CASSLASTALLFHF.

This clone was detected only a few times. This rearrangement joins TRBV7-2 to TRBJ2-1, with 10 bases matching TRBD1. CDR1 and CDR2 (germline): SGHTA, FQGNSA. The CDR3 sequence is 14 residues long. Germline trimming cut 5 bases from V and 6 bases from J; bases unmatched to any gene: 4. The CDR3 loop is CASSIWTGGNEQFF. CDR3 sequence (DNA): TGTGCCAGCAGCATCTGGACAGGGGGCAATGAGCAGTTCTTC. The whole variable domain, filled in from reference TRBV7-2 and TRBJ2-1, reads GAGVSQSPSNKVTEKGKDVELRCDPISGHTALYWYRQSLGQGLEFLIYFQGNSAPDKSGLPSDRFSAERTGGSVSTLTIQRTQQEDSAVYLCASSIWTGGNEQFFGPGTRLTVL.

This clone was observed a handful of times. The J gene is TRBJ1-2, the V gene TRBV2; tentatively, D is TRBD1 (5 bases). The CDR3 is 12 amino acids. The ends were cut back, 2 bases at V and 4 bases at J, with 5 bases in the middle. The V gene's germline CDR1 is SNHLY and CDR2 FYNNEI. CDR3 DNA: TGTGCCAGCAGTGAAAGGGGCTATGGCTACACCTTC. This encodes CASSERGYGYTF. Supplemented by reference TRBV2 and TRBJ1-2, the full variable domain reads EPEVTQTPSHQVTQMGQEVILRCVPISNHLYFYWYRQILGQKVEFLVSFYNNEISEKSEIFDDQFSVERPDGSNFTLKIRSTKLEDSAMYFCASSERGYGYTFGSGTRLTVV.

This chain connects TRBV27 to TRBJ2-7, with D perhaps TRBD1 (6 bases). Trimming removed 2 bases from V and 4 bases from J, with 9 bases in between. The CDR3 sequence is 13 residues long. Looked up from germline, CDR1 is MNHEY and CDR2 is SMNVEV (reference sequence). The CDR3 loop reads CASSLHREYEQYF. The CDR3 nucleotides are TGTGCCAGCAGTTTACACAGGGAATACGAGCAGTACTTC.

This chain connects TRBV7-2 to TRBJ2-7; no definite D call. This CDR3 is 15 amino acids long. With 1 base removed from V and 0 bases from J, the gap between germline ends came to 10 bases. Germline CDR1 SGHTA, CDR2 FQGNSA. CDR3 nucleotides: TGTGCCAGCAGCTTAGTTAGGTCCGCCTCCTACGAGCAGTACTTC. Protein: CASSLVRSASYEQYF.

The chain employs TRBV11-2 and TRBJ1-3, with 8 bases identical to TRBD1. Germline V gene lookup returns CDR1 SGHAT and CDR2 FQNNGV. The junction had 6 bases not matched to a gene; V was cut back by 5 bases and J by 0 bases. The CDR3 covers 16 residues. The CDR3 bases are TGTGCCAGCAGCAGGGACAGGCCTAGCTCTGGAAACACCATATATTTT. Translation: CASSRDRPSSGNTIYF.

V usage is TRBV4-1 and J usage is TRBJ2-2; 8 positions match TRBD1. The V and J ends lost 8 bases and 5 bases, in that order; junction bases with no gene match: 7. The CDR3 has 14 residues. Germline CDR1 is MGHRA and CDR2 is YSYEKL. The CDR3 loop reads CASGQGARTGELFF. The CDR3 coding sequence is TGCGCCAGCGGTCAGGGGGCGCGGACCGGGGAGCTGTTTTTT.

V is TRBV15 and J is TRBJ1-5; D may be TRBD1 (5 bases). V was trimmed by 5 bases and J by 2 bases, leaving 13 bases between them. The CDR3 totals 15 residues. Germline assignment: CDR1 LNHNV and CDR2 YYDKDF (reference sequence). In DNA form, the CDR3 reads TGTGCCACCAGCCAAGAAGAGGGGCGCAATCAGCCCCAGCATTTT. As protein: CATSQEEGRNQPQHF. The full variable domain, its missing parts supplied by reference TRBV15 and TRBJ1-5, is DAMVIQNPRYQVTQFGKPVTLSCSQTLNHNVMYWYQQKSSQAPKLLFHYYDKDFNNEADTPDNFQSRRPNTSFCFLDIRSPGLGDTAMYLCATSQEEGRNQPQHFGDGTRLSIL.

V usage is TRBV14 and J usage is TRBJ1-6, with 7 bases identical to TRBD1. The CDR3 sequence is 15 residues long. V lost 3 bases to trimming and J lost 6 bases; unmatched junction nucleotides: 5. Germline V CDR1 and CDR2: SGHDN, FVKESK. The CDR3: CASSHGQVTNSPLHF. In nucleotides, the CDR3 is TGTGCCAGCAGCCATGGACAGGTTACTAATTCACCCCTCCACTTT.

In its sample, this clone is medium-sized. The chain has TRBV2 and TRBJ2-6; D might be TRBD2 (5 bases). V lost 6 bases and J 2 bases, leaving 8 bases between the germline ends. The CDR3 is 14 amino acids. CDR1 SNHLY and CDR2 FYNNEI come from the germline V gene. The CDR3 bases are TGTGCCAGCAGCGCGGAGGCTGGGGCCAACGTCCTGACTTTC. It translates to CASSAEAGANVLTF.

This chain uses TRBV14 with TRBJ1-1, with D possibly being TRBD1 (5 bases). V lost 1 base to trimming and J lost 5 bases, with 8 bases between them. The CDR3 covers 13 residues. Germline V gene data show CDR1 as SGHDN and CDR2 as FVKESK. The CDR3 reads CASSQGPGTEAFF. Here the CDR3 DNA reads TGTGCCAGCAGCCAAGGGCCAGGGACTGAAGCTTTCTTT.

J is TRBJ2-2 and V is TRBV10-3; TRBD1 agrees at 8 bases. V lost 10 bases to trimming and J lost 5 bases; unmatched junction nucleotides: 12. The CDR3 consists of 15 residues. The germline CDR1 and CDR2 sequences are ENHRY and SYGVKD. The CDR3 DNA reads TGTGCCACTATTCATCAGGGGGCCAAAACCGGGGAGCTGTTTTTT. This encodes CATIHQGAKTGELFF.

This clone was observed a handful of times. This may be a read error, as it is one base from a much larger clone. CDR3 amino acids: CASSPEETQYF. DNA for the CDR3: TGTGCCAGCTCACCGGAAGAGACCCAGTACTTC. V gene TRBV18 combines with J gene TRBJ2-5; D uncertain. V was clipped by 3 bases and J by 3 bases, with 2 bases between them. CDR3 length: 11 amino acids. Germline lookup yields CDR1 KGHSH and CDR2 LQKENI.

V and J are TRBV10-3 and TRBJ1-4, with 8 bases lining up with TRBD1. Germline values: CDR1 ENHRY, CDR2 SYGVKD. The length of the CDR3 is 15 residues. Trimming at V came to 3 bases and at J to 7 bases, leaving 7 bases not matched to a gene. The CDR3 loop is CAISDPWTGFEKLFF. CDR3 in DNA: TGTGCCATCAGTGACCCTTGGACAGGGTTTGAAAAACTGTTTTTT.

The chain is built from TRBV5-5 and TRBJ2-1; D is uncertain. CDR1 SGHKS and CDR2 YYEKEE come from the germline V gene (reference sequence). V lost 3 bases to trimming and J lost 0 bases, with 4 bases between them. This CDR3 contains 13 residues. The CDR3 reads CASSSASYNEQFF. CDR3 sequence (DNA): TGTGCCAGCAGCTCGGCCTCCTACAATGAGCAGTTCTTC.

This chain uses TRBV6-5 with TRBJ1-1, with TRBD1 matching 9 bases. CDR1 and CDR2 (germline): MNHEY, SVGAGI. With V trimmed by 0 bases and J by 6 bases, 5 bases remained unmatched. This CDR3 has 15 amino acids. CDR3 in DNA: TGTGCCAGCAGTTACTCGAAACAGGGGGCCTCTGAAGCTTTCTTT. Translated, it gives CASSYSKQGASEAFF.

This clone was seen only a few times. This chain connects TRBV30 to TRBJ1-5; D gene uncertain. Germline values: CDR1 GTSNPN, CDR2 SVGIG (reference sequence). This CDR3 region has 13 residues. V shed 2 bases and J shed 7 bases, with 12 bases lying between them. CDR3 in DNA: TGTGCCTGGAGTACTGACGGTGCACAGCCCCAGCATTTT. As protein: CAWSTDGAQPQHF.

CDR3 sequence reads: CATSREPSGALNSNQPQHF. The DNA of the CDR3 is TGTGCCACCAGCAGAGAGCCTTCAGGGGCACTCAATAGCAATCAGCCCCAGCATTTT. The V gene is TRBV15, the J gene TRBJ1-5; a possible D gene is TRBD1 (6 bases). This CDR3 has 19 residues. Germline CDR1 reads LNHNV; CDR2 reads YYDKDF (reference sequence). Trimming removed 0 bases at V and 0 bases at J, with 18 bases between.

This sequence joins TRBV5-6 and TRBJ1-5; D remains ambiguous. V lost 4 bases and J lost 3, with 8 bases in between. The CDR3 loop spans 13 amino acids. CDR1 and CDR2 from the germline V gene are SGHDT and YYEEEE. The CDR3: CASSRAPNQPQHF. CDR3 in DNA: TGTGCCAGCAGCAGGGCTCCCAATCAGCCCCAGCATTTT.

As DNA, the CDR3 is TGTGCCAGCACCCTGACTCTCCAGTCCTACAATGAGCAGTTCTTC. This encodes CASTLTLQSYNEQFF. The rearrangement uses TRBV6-1 and TRBJ2-1, with no clear D. The V and J ends lost 7 bases and 1 base respectively, with 14 bases between them. The CDR3 has 15 residues. Germline V lookup: CDR1 MNHNS, CDR2 SASEGT.